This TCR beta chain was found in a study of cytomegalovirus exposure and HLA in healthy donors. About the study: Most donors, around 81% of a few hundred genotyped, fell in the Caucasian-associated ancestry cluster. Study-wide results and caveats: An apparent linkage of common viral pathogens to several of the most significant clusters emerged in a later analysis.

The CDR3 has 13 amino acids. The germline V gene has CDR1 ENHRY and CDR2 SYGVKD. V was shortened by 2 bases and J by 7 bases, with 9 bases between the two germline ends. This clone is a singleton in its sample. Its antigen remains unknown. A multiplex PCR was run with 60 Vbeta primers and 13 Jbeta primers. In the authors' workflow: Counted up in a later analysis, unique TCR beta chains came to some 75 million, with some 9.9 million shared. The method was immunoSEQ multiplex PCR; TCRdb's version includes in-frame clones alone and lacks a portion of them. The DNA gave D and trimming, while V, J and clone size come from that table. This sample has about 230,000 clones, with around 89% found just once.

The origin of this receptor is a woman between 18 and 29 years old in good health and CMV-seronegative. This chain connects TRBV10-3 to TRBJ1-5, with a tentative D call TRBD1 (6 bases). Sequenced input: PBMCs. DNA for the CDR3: TGTGCCATCAGTGAGGGAGGACAGCAGCCCCAGCATTTT. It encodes CAISEGGQQPQHF.